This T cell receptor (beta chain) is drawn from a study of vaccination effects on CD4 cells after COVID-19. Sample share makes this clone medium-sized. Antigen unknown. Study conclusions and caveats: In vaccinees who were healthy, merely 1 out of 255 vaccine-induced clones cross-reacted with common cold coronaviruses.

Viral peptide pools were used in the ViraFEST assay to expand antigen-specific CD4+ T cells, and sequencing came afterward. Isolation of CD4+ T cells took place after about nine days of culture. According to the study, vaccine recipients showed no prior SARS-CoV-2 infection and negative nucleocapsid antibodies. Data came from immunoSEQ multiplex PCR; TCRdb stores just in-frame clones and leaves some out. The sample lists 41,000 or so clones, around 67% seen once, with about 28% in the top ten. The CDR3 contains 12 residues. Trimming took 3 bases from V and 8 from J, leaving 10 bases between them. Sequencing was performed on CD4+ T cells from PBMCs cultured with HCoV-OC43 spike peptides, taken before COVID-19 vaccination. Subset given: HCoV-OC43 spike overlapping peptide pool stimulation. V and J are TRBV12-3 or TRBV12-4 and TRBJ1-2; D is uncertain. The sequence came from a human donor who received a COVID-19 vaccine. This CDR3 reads CASSFGGVGYTF. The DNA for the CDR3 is TGTGCCAGCAGTTTTGGCGGGGTCGGCTACACCTTC.